These 22 T cell receptor beta chains originate from one sample sequenced in a study of shared clonotypes between healthy human individuals. Method: immunoSEQ multiplex PCR; TCRdb's copy keeps in-frame clones and lacks some. Of about 360,000 clones listed, around 67% were seen once; the top ten hold around 9.3%. Material for sequencing was memory CD4+ T cells sorted from blood. Subset reported: CD45RA-negative fraction. The origin of the receptors is a man aged 30 to 39 in good health.

The rearrangement joins TRBV18 to TRBJ2-1; D call uncertain. V lost 3 bases and J lost 3, with 6 bases in between. Germline assignment: CDR1 KGHSH and CDR2 LQKENI. This CDR3 is 13 amino acids long. As DNA, the CDR3 is TGTGCCAGCTCACCGTCCCTCTACAATGAGCAGTTCTTC. It codes for CASSPSLYNEQFF.

V gene TRBV11-3 combines with J gene TRBJ2-3; 9 bases align to TRBD1. CDR1 and CDR2 (germline): SGHNT, YENEEA. The V and J ends lost 0 bases and 2 bases, in that order; junction bases with no gene match: 6. The CDR3 runs to 17 residues. This CDR3 is CASSLDPGQGNTDTQYF. CDR3 nucleotide sequence: TGTGCCAGCAGCTTAGATCCGGGACAGGGAAACACAGATACGCAGTATTTT.

The chain joins TRBV11-3 to TRBJ2-2; D perhaps matches TRBD1 (6 bases). This CDR3 contains 15 residues. The V gene lost 5 bases and the J gene lost 3 bases, with 13 bases spanning the gap. The V gene's germline CDR1 is SGHNT and CDR2 YENEEA. The chain's CDR3 is CASSPGGHYTGELFF. The DNA for the CDR3 is TGTGCCAGCAGCCCTGGGGGACACTACACCGGGGAGCTGTTTTTT.

The rearrangement joins TRBV7-2 to TRBJ1-5, with no clear D. CDR3 size: 15 residues. Per germline, CDR1 SGHTA and CDR2 FQGNSA. Trimming shortened V by 1 base and J by 4 bases, and 11 bases separated the two germline ends. This CDR3 reads CASSLVGNGNQPQHF. The DNA of the CDR3 is TGTGCCAGCAGCTTAGTAGGGAATGGTAATCAGCCCCAGCATTTT.

The chain combines TRBV19 with TRBJ1-5, with D hard to call. There are 15 residues in the CDR3. Trimming took off 7 bases at V and 0 bases at J, with 13 bases between the two ends. Per germline, CDR1 LNHDA and CDR2 SQIVND (reference sequence). The CDR3 sequence is CASIGTQISNQPQHF. The CDR3 bases are TGTGCCAGTATCGGAACCCAGATTAGCAATCAGCCCCAGCATTTT.

The chain is built from TRBV28 and TRBJ1-3; D might be TRBD1 (6 bases). Germline V gives CDR1 MDHEN, CDR2 SYDVKM. Deletions cut 1 base from V and 10 bases from J, with 11 bases between. The CDR3 sequence is 13 residues long. This CDR3 is CASSLSQTGTIYF. CDR3 in DNA: TGTGCCAGCAGTTTATCGCAGACAGGAACCATATATTTT. Full variable domain (missing parts from reference TRBV28 and TRBJ1-3): DVKVTQSSRYLVKRTGEKVFLECVQDMDHENMFWYRQDPGLGLRLIYFSYDVKMKEKGDIPEGYSVSREKKERFSLILESASTNQTSMYLCASSLSQTGTIYFGEGSWLTVV.

The CDR3 DNA reads as TGTGCCAGCAGTGGCCGGGGGGAGAAAACGGTCGAGCAGTACTTC. Encoded protein: CASSGRGEKTVEQYF. This sequence joins TRBV28 and TRBJ2-7; 7 positions match TRBD2. The V gene's germline CDR1 is MDHEN and CDR2 SYDVKM. The CDR3 extends over 15 amino acids. The V segment lost 5 bases and the J segment 6 bases; nucleotides outside the gene matches: 13.

The chain is built from TRBV10-1 and TRBJ2-3; 8 bases are a match to TRBD2. Germline CDR1 is WNHNN and CDR2 is SYGVQD (reference sequence). The junction had 8 bases not matched to a gene; V was cut back by 3 bases and J by 3 bases. CDR3 size: 16 residues. As DNA, the CDR3 is TGCGCCAGCAGTGATGCGGGATTAGCGGGAACAGATACGCAGTATTTT. Translating gives CASSDAGLAGTDTQYF.

J is TRBJ2-5 and V is TRBV28; D unclear. This CDR3 is built from 14 residues. The ends were cut back, 3 bases at V and 2 bases at J, with 10 bases in the middle. Germline CDR1 is MDHEN and CDR2 is SYDVKM. The CDR3 coding sequence is TGTGCCAGCAGTTTGGTGGGGATTCAAGAGACCCAGTACTTC. It codes for CASSLVGIQETQYF.

The chain uses TRBV5-4 and TRBJ2-1; D is perhaps TRBD2 (6 bases). This CDR3 comprises 13 residues. V was trimmed by 9 bases and J by 2 bases, leaving 12 bases between them. Germline V gives CDR1 SGHNT, CDR2 YYREEE (reference sequence). CDR3 bases: TGTGCCACCTTAGAGCGGGCCTACAATGAGCAGTTCTTC. Protein: CATLERAYNEQFF.

V gene TRBV14 combines with J gene TRBJ2-3; D gene unclear. The CDR3 is made up of 14 amino acids. The V and J ends lost 0 bases and 2 bases respectively, with 6 bases between them. The V gene's germline CDR1 is SGHDN and CDR2 FVKESK. The CDR3 nucleotides are TGTGCCAGCAGCCAAGAGCTGATCACAGATACGCAGTATTTT. This encodes CASSQELITDTQYF.

The chain recombines TRBV6-1 with TRBJ1-1, with 7 bases fitting TRBD1. The CDR3 consists of 13 residues. The germline gives CDR1 MNHNS, CDR2 SASEGT. V lost 5 bases, J lost 3 bases, and 3 bases stayed unmatched. The CDR3 DNA follows: TGTGCCAGCAGTAGACAGGGATACACTGAAGCTTTCTTT. Amino acid sequence: CASSRQGYTEAFF.

This clone occurred many times. Other DNA sequences of this sample code for an identical CDR3. V gene TRBV30 combines with J gene TRBJ1-2, with no clear D. This CDR3 is 13 amino acids long. The germline CDR1 and CDR2 sequences are GTSNPN and SVGIG (reference sequence). V was shortened by 0 bases and J by 4 bases, with 9 bases between the two germline ends. Written as DNA, the CDR3 is TGTGCCTGGAGTGTACTGTCAGGCTATGGCTACACCTTC. Protein: CAWSVLSGYGYTF.

J is TRBJ2-7 and V is TRBV30; the match to TRBD2 covers 7 bases. V dropped 2 bases and J dropped 4; count of bases not matched to a gene: 8. The CDR3 has 14 residues. Germline loops: CDR1 GTSNPN, CDR2 SVGIG (reference sequence). The CDR3: CAWSRGQRDYEQYF. CDR3 sequence (DNA): TGTGCCTGGAGTCGCGGGCAGCGGGATTACGAGCAGTACTTC.

The table lists this clone with a few counts. The chain carries TRBV6-1 and TRBJ2-1; D gene unclear. The CDR3 spans 15 residues. Germline V gene lookup returns CDR1 MNHNS and CDR2 SASEGT. V lost 4 bases and J 4 bases, leaving 14 bases between the germline ends. For the CDR3, the DNA is TGTGCCAGCAGTGCCGAGATATCCCTATACAATGAGCAGTTCTTC. Its translation is CASSAEISLYNEQFF.

This clone was detected a few times. The rearrangement uses TRBV27 and TRBJ1-1; 12 bases match TRBD1. This CDR3 comprises 17 residues. The V segment lost 5 bases and the J segment 5 bases; nucleotides outside the gene matches: 12. Germline V lookup: CDR1 MNHEY, CDR2 SMNVEV (reference sequence). CDR3 coding DNA: TGTGCCAGCAGTCCCCCCGGGACAGGGGGCGATTGGACTGAAGCTTTCTTT. Translated, it gives CASSPPGTGGDWTEAFF.

The table lists this clone with a few counts. The V call is TRBV15, the J call TRBJ1-5; unclear D gene. This CDR3 has 15 residues. CDR1 and CDR2 (germline): LNHNV, YYDKDF (reference sequence). The V gene lost 0 bases and the J gene lost 11 bases, with 17 bases spanning the gap. CDR3 nucleotide sequence: TGTGCCACCAGCAGAGATCGGCTTAGCGGGGAAACCCAGCATTTT. Its translation: CATSRDRLSGETQHF. The full variable domain, with the rest looked up from reference TRBV15 and TRBJ1-5, is DAMVIQNPRYQVTQFGKPVTLSCSQTLNHNVMYWYQQKSSQAPKLLFHYYDKDFNNEADTPDNFQSRRPNTSFCFLDIRSPGLGDTAMYLCATSRDRLSGETQHFGDGTRLSIL.

The chain links TRBV2 to TRBJ1-2; D is possibly TRBD1 (6 bases). The V end lost 6 bases, the J end lost 2 bases, and 19 bases lay between the germline ends. The CDR3 totals 16 residues. Per germline, CDR1 SNHLY and CDR2 FYNNEI. In DNA, the CDR3 is TGTGCCAGCAGCGGCCCAGGGGCTCCGCGGAACTATGGCTACACCTTC. It specifies CASSGPGAPRNYGYTF.

This sequence joins TRBV7-2 and TRBJ2-3, with TRBD1 matching over 10 bases. This CDR3 has 18 residues. V was clipped by 1 base and J by 4 bases; unmatched bases: 11. CDR1 and CDR2 (germline): SGHTA, FQGNSA. CDR3 in DNA: TGTGCCAGCAGCTTAGTAGACAGGGGGCGGCTTCGGCCAGATACGCAGTATTTT. As protein: CASSLVDRGRLRPDTQYF.

The rearrangement joins TRBV10-3 to TRBJ1-4; weak D call: TRBD1 (5 bases). With 7 bases removed from V and 8 bases from J, the gap between germline ends came to 5 bases. The CDR3 loop spans 10 amino acids. From germline, CDR1 is ENHRY and CDR2 SYGVKD. The CDR3 DNA reads as TGTGCCATCACAGGGGAAAAACTGTTTTTT. This sequence encodes CAITGEKLFF.

The chain has TRBV7-9 and TRBJ2-1; D could derive from TRBD1 or TRBD2 (6 bases each). Germline V gene sequence: CDR1 SEHNR, CDR2 FQNEAQ (reference sequence). Trimming cost V 4 bases and J 4 bases, with 23 bases left between them. This CDR3 has 18 amino acids. The CDR3 loop is CASSYKTAPGARYNEQFF. The CDR3, as DNA: TGTGCCAGCAGCTACAAAACAGCCCCGGGGGCGCGGTACAATGAGCAGTTCTTC. The full variable domain, in which reference TRBV7-9 and TRBJ2-1 provide the parts outside the CDR3, is DTGVSQNPRHKITKRGQNVTFRCDPISEHNRLYWYRQTLGQGPEFLTYFQNEAQLEKSRLLSDRFSAERPKGSFSTLEIQRTEQGDSAMYLCASSYKTAPGARYNEQFFGPGTRLTVL.

The V call is TRBV6-6, the J call TRBJ2-7, with D perhaps matching TRBD1 (6 bases). The CDR3 runs to 15 residues. The germline V gene encodes CDR1 MNHNY and CDR2 SVGAGI (reference sequence). Trimming pared 6 bases from V and 2 bases from J, leaving 17 bases between. CDR3 DNA sequence: TGTGCCAGCAGCCCCCCAAAAGACAGGCCCTACGAGCAGTACTTC. Residues: CASSPPKDRPYEQYF.